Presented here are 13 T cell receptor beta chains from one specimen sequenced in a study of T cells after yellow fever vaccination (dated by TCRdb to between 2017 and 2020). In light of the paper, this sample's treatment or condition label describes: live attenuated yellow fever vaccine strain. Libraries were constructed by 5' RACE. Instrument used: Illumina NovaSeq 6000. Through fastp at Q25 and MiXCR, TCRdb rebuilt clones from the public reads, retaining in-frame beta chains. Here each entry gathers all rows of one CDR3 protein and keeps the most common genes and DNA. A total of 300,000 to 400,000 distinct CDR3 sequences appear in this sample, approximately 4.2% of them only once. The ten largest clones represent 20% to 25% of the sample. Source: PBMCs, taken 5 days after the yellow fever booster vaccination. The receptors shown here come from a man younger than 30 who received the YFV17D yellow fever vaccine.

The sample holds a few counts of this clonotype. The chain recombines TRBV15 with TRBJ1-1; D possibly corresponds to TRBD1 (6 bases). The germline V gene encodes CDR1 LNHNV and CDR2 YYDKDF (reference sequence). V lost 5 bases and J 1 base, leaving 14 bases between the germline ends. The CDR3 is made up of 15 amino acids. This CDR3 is CATSPRGAANTEAFF. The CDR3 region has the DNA TGTGCCACCAGCCCGCGGGGGGCGGCGAACACTGAAGCTTTCTTT.

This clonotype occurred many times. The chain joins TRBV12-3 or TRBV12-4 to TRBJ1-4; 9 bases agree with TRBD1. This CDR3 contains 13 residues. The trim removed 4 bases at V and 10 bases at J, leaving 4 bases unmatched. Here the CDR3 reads CASSSPDRGKLFF. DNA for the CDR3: TGTGCCAGCAGTTCCCCGGACAGGGGAAAACTGTTTTTT.

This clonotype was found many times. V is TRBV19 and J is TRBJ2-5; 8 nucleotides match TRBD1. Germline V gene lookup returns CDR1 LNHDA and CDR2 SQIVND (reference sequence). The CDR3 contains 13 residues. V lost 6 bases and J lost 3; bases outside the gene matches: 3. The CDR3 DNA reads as TGTGCCAGTAGGGACAGGGCGAAAGAGACCCAGTACTTC. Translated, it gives CASRDRAKETQYF.

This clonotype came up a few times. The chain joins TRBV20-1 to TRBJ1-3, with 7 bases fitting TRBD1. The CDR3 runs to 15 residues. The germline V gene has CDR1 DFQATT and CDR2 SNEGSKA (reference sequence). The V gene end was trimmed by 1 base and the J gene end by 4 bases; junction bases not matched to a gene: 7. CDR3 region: CSARAPGGSGNTIYF. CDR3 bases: TGCAGTGCTAGAGCCCCAGGGGGATCCGGAAACACCATATATTTT.

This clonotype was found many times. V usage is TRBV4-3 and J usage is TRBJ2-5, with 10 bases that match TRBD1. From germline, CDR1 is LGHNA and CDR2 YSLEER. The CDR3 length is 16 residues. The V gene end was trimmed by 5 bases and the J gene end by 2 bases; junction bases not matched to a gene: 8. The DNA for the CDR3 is TGCGCCAGCAGCTTTTATCGGACAGGGGGGCAAGAGACCCAGTACTTC. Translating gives CASSFYRTGGQETQYF.

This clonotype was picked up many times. CDR3 sequence: CASGPGLADEQFF. The CDR3 nucleotides are TGTGCCAGCGGTCCGGGACTAGCGGATGAGCAGTTCTTC. The rearrangement joins TRBV28 to TRBJ2-1; 11 nucleotides align to TRBD2. The CDR3 has 13 residues. V gave up 8 bases and J gave up 8 bases; unmatched junction bases: 5. Looked up from germline, CDR1 is MDHEN and CDR2 is SYDVKM.

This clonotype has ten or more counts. CDR3 nucleotides: TGTGCCAGCAGCTTCCGTCTAAGCTCCTACGAGCAGTACTTC. Protein: CASSFRLSSYEQYF. The genes are TRBV7-9 and TRBJ2-7; D call uncertain. The germline gives CDR1 SEHNR, CDR2 FQNEAQ (reference sequence). With 3 bases removed from V and 0 bases from J, the gap between germline ends came to 9 bases. The CDR3 length is 14 residues.

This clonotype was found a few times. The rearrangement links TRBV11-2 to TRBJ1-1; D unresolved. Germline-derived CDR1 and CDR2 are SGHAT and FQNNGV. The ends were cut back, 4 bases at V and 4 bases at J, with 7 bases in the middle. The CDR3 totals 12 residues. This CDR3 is CASSSQVTEAFF. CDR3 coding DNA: TGTGCCAGCAGCTCCCAGGTCACTGAAGCTTTCTTT.

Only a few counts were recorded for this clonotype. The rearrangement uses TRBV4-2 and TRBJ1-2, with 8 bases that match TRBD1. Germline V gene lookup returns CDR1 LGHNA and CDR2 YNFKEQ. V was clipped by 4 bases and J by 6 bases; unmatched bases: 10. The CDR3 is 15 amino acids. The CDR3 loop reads CASSRGQLQGDGYTF. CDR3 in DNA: TGTGCCAGCAGCCGGGGACAGCTACAGGGGGATGGCTACACCTTC.

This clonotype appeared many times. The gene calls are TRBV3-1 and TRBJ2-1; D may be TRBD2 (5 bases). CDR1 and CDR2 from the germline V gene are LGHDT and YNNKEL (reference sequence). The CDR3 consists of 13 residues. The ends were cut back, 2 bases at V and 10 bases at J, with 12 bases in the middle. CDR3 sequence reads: CASSQFLGVEQFF. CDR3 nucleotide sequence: TGTGCCAGCAGCCAATTCCTGGGAGTCGAGCAGTTCTTC.

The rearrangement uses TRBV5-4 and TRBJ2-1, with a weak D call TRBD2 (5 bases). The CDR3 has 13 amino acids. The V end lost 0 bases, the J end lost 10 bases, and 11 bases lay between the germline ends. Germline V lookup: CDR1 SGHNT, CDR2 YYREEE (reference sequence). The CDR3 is CASSLVIGKEQFF. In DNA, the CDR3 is TGTGCCAGCAGCTTGGTTATCGGGAAAGAGCAGTTCTTC. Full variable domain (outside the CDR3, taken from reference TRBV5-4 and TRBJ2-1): ETGVTQSPTHLIKTRGQQVTLRCSSQSGHNTVSWYQQALGQGPQFIFQYYREEENGRGNFPPRFSGLQFPNYSSELNVNALELDDSALYLCASSLVIGKEQFFGPGTRLTVL.

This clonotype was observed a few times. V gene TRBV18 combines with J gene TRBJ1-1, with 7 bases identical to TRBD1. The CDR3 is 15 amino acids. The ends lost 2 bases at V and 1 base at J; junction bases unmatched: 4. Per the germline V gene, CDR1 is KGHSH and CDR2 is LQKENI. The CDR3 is CASSPAPGGNTEAFF. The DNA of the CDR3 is TGTGCCAGCTCACCAGCTCCAGGGGGGAACACTGAAGCTTTCTTT.

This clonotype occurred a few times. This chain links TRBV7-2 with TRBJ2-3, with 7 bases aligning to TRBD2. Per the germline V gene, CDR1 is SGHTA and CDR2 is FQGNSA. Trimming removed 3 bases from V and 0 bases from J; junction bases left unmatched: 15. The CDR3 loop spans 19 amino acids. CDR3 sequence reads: CASSFMPPGRGRSTDTQYF. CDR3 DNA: TGTGCCAGCAGCTTTATGCCGCCGGGGCGGGGGAGAAGCACAGATACGCAGTATTTT.